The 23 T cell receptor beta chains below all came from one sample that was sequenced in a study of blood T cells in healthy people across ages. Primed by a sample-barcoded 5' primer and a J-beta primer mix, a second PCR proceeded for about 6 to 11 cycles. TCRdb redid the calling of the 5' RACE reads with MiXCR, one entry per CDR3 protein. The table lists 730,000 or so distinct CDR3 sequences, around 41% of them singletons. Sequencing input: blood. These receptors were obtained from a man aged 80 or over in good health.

CDR3 sequence (DNA): TGTGCCAGCAGCTCCCGCTGGGCGCGTGAGCAGTTCTTC. It translates to CASSSRWAREQFF. The chain is built from TRBV7-3 and TRBJ2-1; no reliable D call. Deletions cut 4 bases from V and 9 bases from J, with 13 bases between. Per the germline V gene, CDR1 is SGHTA and CDR2 is FQGTGA. The CDR3 has 13 residues.

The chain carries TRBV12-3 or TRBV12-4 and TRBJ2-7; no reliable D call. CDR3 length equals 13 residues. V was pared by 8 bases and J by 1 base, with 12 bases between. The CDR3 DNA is TGTGCCAGCGCATTCCGTAGGTCCTACGAGCAGTACTTC. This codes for CASAFRRSYEQYF.

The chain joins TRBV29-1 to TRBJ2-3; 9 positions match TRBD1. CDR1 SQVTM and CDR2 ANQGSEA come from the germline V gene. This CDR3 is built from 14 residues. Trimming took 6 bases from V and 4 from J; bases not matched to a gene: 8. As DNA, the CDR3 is TGCAGCGTCACAGGGGGCGAGATTGCAGATACGCAGTATTTT. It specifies CSVTGGEIADTQYF.

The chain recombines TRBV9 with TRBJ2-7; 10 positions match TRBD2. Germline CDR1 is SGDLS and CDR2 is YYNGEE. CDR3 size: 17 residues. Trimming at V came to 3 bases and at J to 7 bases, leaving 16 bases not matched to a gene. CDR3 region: CASSEVRGGLAEGEQYF. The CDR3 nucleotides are TGTGCCAGCAGCGAAGTAAGGGGAGGACTAGCGGAGGGTGAGCAGTACTTC.

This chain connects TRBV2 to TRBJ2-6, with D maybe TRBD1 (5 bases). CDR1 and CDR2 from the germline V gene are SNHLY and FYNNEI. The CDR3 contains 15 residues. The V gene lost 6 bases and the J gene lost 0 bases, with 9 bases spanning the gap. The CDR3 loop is CASRTGRSGANVLTF. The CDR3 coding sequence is TGTGCCAGCAGAACAGGTCGCTCTGGGGCCAACGTCCTGACTTTC.

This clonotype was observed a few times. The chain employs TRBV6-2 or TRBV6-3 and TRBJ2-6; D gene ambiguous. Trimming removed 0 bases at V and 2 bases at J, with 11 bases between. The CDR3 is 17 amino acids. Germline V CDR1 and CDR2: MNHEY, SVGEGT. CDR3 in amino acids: CASSYSPDLAGANVLTF. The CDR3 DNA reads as TGTGCCAGCAGTTACTCTCCCGACTTAGCTGGGGCCAACGTCCTGACTTTC.

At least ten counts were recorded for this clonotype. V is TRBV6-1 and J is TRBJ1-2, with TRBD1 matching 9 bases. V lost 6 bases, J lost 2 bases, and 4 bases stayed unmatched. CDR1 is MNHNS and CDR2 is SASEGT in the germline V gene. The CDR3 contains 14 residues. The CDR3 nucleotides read TGTGCCAGCAGCCGGGACAGGGTAAACTATGGCTACACCTTC. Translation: CASSRDRVNYGYTF.

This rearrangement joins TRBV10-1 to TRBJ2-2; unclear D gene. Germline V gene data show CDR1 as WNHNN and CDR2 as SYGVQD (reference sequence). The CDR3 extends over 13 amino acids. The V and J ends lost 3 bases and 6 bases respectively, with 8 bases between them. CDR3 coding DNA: TGCGCCAGCAGTGAAGGGATCCCCGGGGAGCTGTTTTTT. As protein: CASSEGIPGELFF.

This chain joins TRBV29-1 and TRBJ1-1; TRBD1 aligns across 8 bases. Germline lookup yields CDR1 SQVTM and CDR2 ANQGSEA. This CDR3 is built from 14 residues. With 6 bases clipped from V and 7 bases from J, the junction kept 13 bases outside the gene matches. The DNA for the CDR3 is TGCAGCGTCGCCTTGACAGGGGCCGATTTTGAAGCTTTCTTT. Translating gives CSVALTGADFEAFF.

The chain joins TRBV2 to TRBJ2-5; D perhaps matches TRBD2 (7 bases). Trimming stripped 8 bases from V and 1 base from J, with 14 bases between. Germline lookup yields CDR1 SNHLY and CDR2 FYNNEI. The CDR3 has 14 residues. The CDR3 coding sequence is TGTGCCAGCGGGTTGGCGGGGGCCCAAGAGACCCAGTACTTC. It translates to CASGLAGAQETQYF.

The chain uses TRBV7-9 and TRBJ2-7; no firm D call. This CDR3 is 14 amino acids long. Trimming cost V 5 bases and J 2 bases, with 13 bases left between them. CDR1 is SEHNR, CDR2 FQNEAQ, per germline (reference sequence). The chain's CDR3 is CASSPAGPTYEQYF. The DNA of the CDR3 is TGTGCCAGCAGCCCCGCAGGCCCCACCTACGAGCAGTACTTC.

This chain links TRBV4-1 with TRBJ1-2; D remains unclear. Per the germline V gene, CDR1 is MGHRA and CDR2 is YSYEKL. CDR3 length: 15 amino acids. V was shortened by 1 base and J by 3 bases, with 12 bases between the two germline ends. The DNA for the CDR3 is TGCGCCAGCAGCCAAGGGCAGCCCGGGGACTATGGCTACACCTTC. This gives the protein CASSQGQPGDYGYTF.

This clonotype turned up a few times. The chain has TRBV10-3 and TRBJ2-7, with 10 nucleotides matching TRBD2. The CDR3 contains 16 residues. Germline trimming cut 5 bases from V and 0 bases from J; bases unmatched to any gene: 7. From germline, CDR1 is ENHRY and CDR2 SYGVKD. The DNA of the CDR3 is TGTGCCATCAGTACTAGCGGGGAGTGGGGCTCCTACGAGCAGTACTTC. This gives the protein CAISTSGEWGSYEQYF.

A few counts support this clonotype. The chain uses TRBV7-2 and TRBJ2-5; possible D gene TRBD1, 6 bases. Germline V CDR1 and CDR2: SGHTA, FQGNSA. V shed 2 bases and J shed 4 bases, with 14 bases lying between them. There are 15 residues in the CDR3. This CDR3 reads CASSLLRGTIETQYF. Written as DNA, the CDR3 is TGTGCCAGCAGCTTATTGAGGGGGACGATAGAGACCCAGTACTTC. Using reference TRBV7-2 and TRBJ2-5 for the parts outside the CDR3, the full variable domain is GAGVSQSPSNKVTEKGKDVELRCDPISGHTALYWYRQSLGQGLEFLIYFQGNSAPDKSGLPSDRFSAERTGGSVSTLTIQRTQQEDSAVYLCASSLLRGTIETQYFGPGTRLLVL.

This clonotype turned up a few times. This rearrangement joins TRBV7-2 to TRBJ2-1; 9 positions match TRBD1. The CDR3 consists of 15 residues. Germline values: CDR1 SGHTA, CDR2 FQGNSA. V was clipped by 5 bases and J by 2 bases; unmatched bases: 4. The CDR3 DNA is TGTGCCAGCAGCCTACAGGGGGCCGCCTACAATGAGCAGTTCTTC. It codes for CASSLQGAAYNEQFF.

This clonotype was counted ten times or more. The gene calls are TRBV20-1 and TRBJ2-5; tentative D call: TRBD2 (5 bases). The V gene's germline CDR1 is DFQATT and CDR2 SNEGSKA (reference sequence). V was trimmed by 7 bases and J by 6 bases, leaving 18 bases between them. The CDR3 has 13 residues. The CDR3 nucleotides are TGCAGTGTCAGCACTGTCGGGATACAGACCCAGTACTTC. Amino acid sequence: CSVSTVGIQTQYF.

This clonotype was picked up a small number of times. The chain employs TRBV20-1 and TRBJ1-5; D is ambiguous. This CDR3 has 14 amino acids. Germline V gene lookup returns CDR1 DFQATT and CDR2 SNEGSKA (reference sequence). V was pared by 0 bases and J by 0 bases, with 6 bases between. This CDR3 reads CSARDANSNQPQHF. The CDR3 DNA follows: TGCAGTGCTAGAGATGCAAATAGCAATCAGCCCCAGCATTTT.

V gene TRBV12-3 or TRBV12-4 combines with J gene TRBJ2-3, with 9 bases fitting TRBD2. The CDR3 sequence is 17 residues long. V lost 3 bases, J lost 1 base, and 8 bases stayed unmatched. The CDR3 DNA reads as TGTGCCAGCAGTTTCCGCGCGACTAGCGGACGCACAGATACGCAGTATTTT. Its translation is CASSFRATSGRTDTQYF.

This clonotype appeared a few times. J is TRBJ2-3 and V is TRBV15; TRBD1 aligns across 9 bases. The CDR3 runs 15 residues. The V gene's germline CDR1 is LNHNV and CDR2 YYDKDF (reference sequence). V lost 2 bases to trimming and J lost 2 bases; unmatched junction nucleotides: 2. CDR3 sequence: CATSRWDRVTDTQYF. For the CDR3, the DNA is TGTGCCACCAGCAGATGGGACAGGGTCACAGATACGCAGTATTTT.

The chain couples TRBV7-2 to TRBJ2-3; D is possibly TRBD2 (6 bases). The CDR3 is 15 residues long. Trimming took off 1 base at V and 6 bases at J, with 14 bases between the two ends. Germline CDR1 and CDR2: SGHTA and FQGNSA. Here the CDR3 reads CASSLGSSEGDTQYF. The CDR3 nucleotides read TGTGCCAGCAGCTTAGGGTCTAGCGAGGGCGATACGCAGTATTTT.

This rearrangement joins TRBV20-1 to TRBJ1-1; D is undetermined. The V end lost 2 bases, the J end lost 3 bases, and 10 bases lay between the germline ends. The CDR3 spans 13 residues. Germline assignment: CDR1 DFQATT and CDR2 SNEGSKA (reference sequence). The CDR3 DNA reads TGCAGTGCTAGATCCCCATTACACACTGAAGCTTTCTTT. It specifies CSARSPLHTEAFF.

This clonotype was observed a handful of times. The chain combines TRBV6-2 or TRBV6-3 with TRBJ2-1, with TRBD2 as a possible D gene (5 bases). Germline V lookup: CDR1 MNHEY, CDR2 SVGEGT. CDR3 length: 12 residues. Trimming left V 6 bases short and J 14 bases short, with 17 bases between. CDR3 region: CASSQAADHEFF. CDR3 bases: TGTGCCAGCAGCCAAGCGGCCGATCATGAGTTCTTC.

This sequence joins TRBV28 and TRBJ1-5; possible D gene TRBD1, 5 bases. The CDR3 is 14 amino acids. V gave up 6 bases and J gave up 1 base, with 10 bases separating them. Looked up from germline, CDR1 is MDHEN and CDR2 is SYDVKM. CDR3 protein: CASSWDYSNQPQHF. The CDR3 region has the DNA TGTGCCAGCAGCTGGGACTACAGCAATCAGCCCCAGCATTTT. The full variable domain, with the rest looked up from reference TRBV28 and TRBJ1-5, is DVKVTQSSRYLVKRTGEKVFLECVQDMDHENMFWYRQDPGLGLRLIYFSYDVKMKEKGDIPEGYSVSREKKERFSLILESASTNQTSMYLCASSWDYSNQPQHFGDGTRLSIL.